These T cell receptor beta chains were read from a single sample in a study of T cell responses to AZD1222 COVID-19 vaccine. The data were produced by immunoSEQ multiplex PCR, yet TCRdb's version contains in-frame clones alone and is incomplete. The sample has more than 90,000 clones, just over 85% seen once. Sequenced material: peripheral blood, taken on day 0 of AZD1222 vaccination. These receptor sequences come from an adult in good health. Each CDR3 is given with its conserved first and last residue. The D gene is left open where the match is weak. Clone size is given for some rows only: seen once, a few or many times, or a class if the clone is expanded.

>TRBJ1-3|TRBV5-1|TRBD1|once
CASSPGTAISGNTIYF
TGCGCCAGCAGCCCGGGGACAGCAATCTCTGGAAACACCATATATTTT
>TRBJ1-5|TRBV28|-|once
CASSPGGAGNQPQHF
TGTGCCAGCAGCCCGGGGGGGGCCGGGAATCAGCCCCAGCATTTT
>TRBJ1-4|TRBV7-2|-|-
CASSLFLGNEKLFF
TGTGCCAGCAGCTTATTTCTGGGAAATGAAAAACTGTTTTTT
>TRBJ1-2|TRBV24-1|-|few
CATSDGGRGYGYTF
TGTGCCACCAGTGATGGGGGGCGCGGCTATGGCTACACCTTC
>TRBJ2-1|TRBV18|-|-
CASSFEWESYNEQFF
TGTGCCAGCTCATTTGAGTGGGAATCCTACAATGAGCAGTTCTTC
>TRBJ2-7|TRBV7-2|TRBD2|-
CASSLGPSGPYEQYF
TGTGCCAGCAGCTTAGGGCCTAGCGGTCCCTACGAGCAGTACTTC
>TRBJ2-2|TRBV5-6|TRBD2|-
CASREGIGAGELFF
TGTGCCAGCCGGGAGGGCATAGGGGCCGGGGAGCTGTTTTTT
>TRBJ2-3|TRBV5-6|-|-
CASSFSTWDTQYF
TGTGCCAGCAGCTTTAGCACCTGGGATACGCAGTATTTT
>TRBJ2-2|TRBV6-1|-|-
CASSEGVNTGELFF
TGTGCCAGCAGTGAAGGGGTGAACACCGGGGAGCTGTTTTTT
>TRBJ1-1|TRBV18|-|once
CASSTTENTEAFF
TGTGCCAGCTCTACGACCGAAAACACTGAAGCTTTCTTT